This T cell receptor beta chain is drawn from a study of technical replicates of blood from several donors. Germline loops: CDR1 PRHDT, CDR2 FYEKMQ (reference sequence). This CDR3 is 13 amino acids long. V was shortened by 11 bases and J by 3 bases, with 13 bases between the two germline ends. Assay: immunoSEQ multiplex PCR; the TCRdb copy retains only in-frame clones and omits some. The data show more than 80,000 clones, about 95% seen once. Sequenced material: T cells isolated from PBMCs. The V call is TRBV13, the J call TRBJ2-2; D is unclear. The TCR comes from a human donor in good health. This chain's CDR3 is CASRIFDTGELFF. In DNA, the CDR3 is TGTGCCTCGCGGATTTTCGACACCGGGGAGCTGTTTTTT.